These T cell receptor beta chains were read from a single sample in a study of blood T cell repertoires in COVID-19. Sequencing was performed with immunoSEQ multiplex PCR; in TCRdb, only in-frame clones are kept and a portion is missing. The sample has 90,000 to 110,000 clones, 85% to 90% seen once; the top ten hold around 4%. Sample: peripheral blood. These TCRs come from a middle-aged man with acute or convalescent COVID-19. Both conserved end residues are trimmed from each CDR3. The order of the fields is V gene, D gene, CDR3 protein. D genes are given only for firm matches.

TRBV5-1,TRBD1,ASSSTGSYGYT
TRBV28,TRBD2,ASGDSGTRNEQF
TRBV11-3,NA,ASSLGSFEQY
TRBV4-1,NA,ASSQDSRYEQF
TRBV7-9,NA,ASSLGQGKT
TRBV20-1,NA,SASSVRGQPQH
TRBV7-9,TRBD1,ASSSGQTNYGYT
TRBV6-1,NA,ASSEGTATGELF
TRBV7-9,NA,ASSTRQNTEAF
TRBV5-1,TRBD2,ASSAGTSKETQY
TRBV12-3/TRBV12-4,NA,ASSRTYEQY
TRBV28,TRBD1,ASSRGQPNTEAF
TRBV18,NA,ASSFDESSLLTQY
TRBV6-5,TRBD1,ASSDREVYEQY
TRBV7-9,TRBD1,ASSPRTGVVTEAF
TRBV11-2,NA,ASSLDTAGPRGYT
TRBV28,TRBD1,ASSLGDRGYTEAF
TRBV5-8,TRBD2,ASSLGGLYTGELF
TRBV7-3,NA,ASSLSSRQGPATNEKLF
TRBV4-1,TRBD1,ASSQWDREDEQY
TRBV7-9,NA,ASSLAGSGGQPQH
TRBV5-1,TRBD1,ASRAGGETQY
TRBV2,TRBD1,ASSETGEVYSNQPQH
TRBV18,NA,ASSSKETQY
TRBV3-1/TRBV3-2,NA,ASSQTASPLH
TRBV7-9,TRBD1,ASTLMGTGGGEKLF
TRBV2,NA,ASSGRQEAKLF
TRBV4-2,TRBD2,ASSQAAATSGYEQY
TRBV9,NA,ASSARGDEKLF
TRBV5-6,NA,ASSPGARADTQY
TRBV6-5,TRBD2,ASRLSGGESDTQY
TRBV3-1/TRBV3-2,TRBD2,ASSQGRSGRIYEQY
TRBV11-2,TRBD2,ASSREGRTDTQY
TRBV19,NA,ASRRVYPSESSYNEQF
TRBV6-5,NA,ASSYADYVQETQY
TRBV5-6,NA,ASSDGTPYEQY
TRBV5-1,NA,ASSHGEAYNSPLH
TRBV6-6,NA,ASSPLTGTTGTEAF
TRBV10-3,NA,AISVGDNYSPLH
TRBV29-1,TRBD2,SVARTSHDEQY
TRBV9,NA,ASSPPDRSGANVLT
TRBV30,TRBD1,AWSVTGTGRNTIY
TRBV6-5,NA,ASRPGQRTNSPLH
TRBV24-1,TRBD1,ATSDGDRAGYT
TRBV2,TRBD1,ASSAPGQPNTGELF
TRBV2,NA,ASRTQGGTEAF
TRBV12-3/TRBV12-4,TRBD1,ASSSNQGEKLF
TRBV11-2,TRBD1,ASSLAGGGEKLF
TRBV2,TRBD1,ARDRGRETQY
TRBV7-9,NA,ASSTTEQPQH
TRBV21-1,NA,ARGAGEGSNEKLF
TRBV5-1,TRBD1,ASSYAGQGAGYGYT
TRBV28,TRBD2,ASGTGTRTYNEQF
TRBV6-1,NA,ASSEAIPGSSYNSPLH
TRBV7-9,TRBD2,ASSSLPTSGQETQY